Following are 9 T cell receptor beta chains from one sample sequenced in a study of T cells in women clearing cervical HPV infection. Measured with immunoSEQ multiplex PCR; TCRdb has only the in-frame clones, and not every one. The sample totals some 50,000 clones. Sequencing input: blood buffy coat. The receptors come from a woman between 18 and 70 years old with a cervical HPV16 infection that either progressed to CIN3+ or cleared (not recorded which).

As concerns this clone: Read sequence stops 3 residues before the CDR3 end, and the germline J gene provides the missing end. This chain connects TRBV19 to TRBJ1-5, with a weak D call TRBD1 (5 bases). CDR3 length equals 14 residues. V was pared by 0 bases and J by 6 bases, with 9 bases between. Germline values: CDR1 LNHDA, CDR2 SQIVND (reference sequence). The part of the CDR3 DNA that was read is TGTGCCAGTAGTATAGACCAGGGAAGTCAGCCC. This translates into CASSIDQGSQP. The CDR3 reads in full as CASSIDQGSQPQHF.

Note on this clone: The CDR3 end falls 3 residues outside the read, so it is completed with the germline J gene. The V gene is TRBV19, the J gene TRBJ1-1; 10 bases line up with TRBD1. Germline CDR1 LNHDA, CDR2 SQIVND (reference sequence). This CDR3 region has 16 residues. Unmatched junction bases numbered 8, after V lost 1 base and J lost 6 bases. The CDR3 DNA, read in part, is TGTGCCAGTAGTATAGTAGTTGGGACAGGGGTCGCTGAA. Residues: CASSIVVGTGVAE. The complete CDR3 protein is CASSIVVGTGVAEAFF.

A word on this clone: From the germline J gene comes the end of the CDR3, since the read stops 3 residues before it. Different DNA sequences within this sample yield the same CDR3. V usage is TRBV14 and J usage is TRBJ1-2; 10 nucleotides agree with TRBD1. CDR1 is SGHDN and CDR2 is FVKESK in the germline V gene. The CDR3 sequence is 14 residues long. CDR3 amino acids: CASSQQTGGGVYTF. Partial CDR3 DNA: TGTGCCAGCAGCCAACAGACAGGGGGCGGCGTT.

CDR3 sequence: CASRLHAARPYGYTF. CDR3 DNA, as far as it was read: TGCGCCAGCAGATTACATGCCGCCAGGCCCTATGGC. This chain uses TRBV5-1 with TRBJ1-2; D remains unclear. The sequenced fragment ends 3 residues before the CDR3 boundary, so the rest is inferred from the germline J gene. In germline, CDR1 is SGHRS, CDR2 YFSETQ. This CDR3 spans 15 amino acids. V lost 5 bases, J lost 4 bases, and 18 bases lay in between.

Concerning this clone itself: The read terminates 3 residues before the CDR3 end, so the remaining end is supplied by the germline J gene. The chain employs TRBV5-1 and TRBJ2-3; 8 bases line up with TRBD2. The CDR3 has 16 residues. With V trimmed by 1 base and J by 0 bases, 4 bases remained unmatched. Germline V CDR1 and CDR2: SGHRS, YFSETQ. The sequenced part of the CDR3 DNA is TGCGCCAGCAGCTTGTACCCTAGCGGGAGCACAGATACG. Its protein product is CASSLYPSGSTDT. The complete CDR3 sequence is CASSLYPSGSTDTQYF.

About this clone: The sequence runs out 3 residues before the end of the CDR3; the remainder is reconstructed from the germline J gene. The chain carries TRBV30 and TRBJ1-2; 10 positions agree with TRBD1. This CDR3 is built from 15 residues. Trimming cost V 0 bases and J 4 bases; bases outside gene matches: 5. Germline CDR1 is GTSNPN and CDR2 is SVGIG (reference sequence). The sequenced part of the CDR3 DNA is TGTGCCTGGAGTGTCGGGGACAGGGGCATCTATGGC. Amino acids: CAWSVGDRGIYG. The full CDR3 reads CAWSVGDRGIYGYTF.

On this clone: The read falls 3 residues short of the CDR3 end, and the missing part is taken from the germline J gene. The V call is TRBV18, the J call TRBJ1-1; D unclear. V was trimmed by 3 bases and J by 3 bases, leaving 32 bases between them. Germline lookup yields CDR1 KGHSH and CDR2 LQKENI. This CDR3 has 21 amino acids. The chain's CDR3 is CASSPRFSASPINQPDTEAFF. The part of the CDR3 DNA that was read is TGTGCCAGCTCACCGAGGTTCAGTGCCTCCCCCATTAATCAACCTGACACTGAA.

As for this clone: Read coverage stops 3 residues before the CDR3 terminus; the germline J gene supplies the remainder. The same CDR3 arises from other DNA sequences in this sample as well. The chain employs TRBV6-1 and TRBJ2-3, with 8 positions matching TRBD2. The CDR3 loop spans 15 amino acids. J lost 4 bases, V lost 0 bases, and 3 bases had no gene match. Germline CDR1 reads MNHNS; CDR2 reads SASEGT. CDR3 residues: CASSEALSGADTQYF. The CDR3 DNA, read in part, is TGTGCCAGCAGTGAAGCGCTTAGCGGGGCAGATACG.

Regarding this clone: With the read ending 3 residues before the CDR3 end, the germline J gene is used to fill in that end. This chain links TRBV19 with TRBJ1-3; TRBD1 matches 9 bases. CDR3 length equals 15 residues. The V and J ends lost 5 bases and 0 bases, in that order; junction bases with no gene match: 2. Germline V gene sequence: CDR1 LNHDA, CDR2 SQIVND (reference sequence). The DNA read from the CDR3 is TGTGCCAGTAGTGCGACAGGGGGCTCTGGAAACACC. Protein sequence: CASSATGGSGNT. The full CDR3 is CASSATGGSGNTIYF.